This TCR beta chain was profiled in a study of T cells of healthy individuals. V was clipped by 6 bases and J by 2 bases; unmatched bases: 2. The CDR3 is made up of 13 amino acids. Germline V lookup: CDR1 DFQATT, CDR2 SNEGSKA (reference sequence). MiXCR, applied by TCRdb to the 5' RACE reads, yields one record per CDR3 protein. The table includes 95,000 to 100,000 distinct CDR3 sequences, around 17% detected once. This receptor was identified in a human donor in good health. This rearrangement joins TRBV20-1 to TRBJ1-4, with TRBD1 identical over 8 bases. The CDR3 sequence is CSANRGTNEKLFF. The CDR3 coding sequence is TGCAGTGCCAACAGGGGGACTAATGAAAAACTGTTTTTT.